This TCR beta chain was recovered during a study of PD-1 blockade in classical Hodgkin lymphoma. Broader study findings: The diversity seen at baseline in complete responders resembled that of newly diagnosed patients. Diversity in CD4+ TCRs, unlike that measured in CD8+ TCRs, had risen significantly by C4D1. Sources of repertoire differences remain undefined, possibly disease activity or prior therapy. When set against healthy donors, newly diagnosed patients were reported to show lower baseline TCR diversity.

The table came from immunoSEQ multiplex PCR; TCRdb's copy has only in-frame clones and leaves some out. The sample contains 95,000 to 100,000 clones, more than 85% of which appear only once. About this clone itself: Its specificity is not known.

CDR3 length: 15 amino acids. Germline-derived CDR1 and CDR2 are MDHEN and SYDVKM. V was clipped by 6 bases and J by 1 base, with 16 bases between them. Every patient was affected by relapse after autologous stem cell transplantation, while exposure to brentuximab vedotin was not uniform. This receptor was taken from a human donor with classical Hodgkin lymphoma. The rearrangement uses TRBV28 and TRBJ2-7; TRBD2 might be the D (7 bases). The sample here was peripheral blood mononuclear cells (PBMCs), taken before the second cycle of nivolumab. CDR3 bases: TGTGCCAGCAGGCCCTCGGGGGGCAATTCCTACGAGCAGTACTTC. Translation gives CASRPSGGNSYEQYF.